The clone carrying this TCR beta chain was seen only once. Only in-frame clones appear in the TCRdb table, and some are missing; sequencing was by immunoSEQ multiplex PCR. The sample lists around 80,000 clones, roughly 96% occurring once. This sample is part of a study of technical replicates of blood from a few donors. The clonotype was recovered from a human donor in good health. The specimen sequenced was T cells isolated from PBMCs.

In DNA, the CDR3 is TGTGCCATCGGTAGACAGGGTATGAACACTGAAGCTTTCTTT. Translating gives CAIGRQGMNTEAFF. V usage is TRBV5-4 and J usage is TRBJ1-1, with 7 bases that match TRBD1. Trimming cost V 9 bases and J 0 bases; bases outside gene matches: 8. Looked up from germline, CDR1 is SGHNT and CDR2 is YYREEE (reference sequence). The CDR3 totals 14 residues.